This TCR beta chain was recovered during a study of neoadjuvant anti-PD-1 for oral cavity cancer. Turning to the study itself: Non-progressing patients received a fourth nivolumab dose near day 43, then surgery on days 50-56.

This clone has just a few counts. The germline gives CDR1 MDHEN, CDR2 SYDVKM. The CDR3 is 16 residues long. V shed 3 bases and J 2 bases; nucleotides not matched to a gene: 9. These oral cavity squamous cell carcinomas were HPV-negative and locally advanced. Clones were read by immunoSEQ multiplex PCR, and TCRdb kept only the in-frame ones, dropping some. This sample carries approximately 15,000 clones, roughly 69% of them seen once, and the ten largest clones take 2.5% to 3%. This rearrangement joins TRBV28 to TRBJ1-2; 7 bases are shared with TRBD1. The sequence derives from a person between 40 and 80 years old with oral cavity squamous cell carcinoma. Sequencing used PBMCs, obtained before nivolumab (anti-PD-1) treatment. The CDR3 protein is CASSLVLNRGNYGYTF. The CDR3 DNA reads TGTGCCAGCAGTTTGGTATTAAACAGGGGCAACTATGGCTACACCTTC.